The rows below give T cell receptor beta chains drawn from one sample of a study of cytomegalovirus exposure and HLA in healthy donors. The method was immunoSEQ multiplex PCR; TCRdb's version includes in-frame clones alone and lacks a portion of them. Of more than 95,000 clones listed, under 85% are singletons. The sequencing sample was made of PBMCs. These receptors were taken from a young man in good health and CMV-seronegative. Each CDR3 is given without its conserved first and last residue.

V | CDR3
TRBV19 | ASGTSGRYEQY
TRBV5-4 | ASSLALTGNTEAF
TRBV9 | ASSVAYSAFYNEQF
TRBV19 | ASSIGQGGSYNEQF
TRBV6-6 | ASSQRQTGYEQY
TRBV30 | AWSISGGSTIY
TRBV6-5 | ASSVTVHSNQPQH
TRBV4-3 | ASSQVWGGGKEKLF
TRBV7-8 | ASSLGLRTGWNYGYT
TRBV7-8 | ASSLSLGQDYGYT